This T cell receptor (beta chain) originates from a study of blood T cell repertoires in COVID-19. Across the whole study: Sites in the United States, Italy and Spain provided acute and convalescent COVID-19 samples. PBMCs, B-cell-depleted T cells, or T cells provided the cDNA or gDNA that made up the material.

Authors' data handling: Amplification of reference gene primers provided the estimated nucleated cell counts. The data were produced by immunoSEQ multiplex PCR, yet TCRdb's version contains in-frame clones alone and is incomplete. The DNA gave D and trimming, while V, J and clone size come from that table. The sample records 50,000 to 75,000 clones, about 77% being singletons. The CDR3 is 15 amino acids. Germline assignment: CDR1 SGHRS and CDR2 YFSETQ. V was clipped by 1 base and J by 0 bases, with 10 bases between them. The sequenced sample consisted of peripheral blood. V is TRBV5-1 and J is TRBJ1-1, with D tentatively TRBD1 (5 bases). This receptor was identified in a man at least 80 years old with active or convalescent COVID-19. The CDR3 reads CASSLSGTVNTEAFF. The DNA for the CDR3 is TGCGCCAGCAGCTTGTCAGGGACTGTGAACACTGAAGCTTTCTTT.